Following are 14 T cell receptor beta chains from one sample sequenced in a study of blood T cell repertoires in COVID-19. Libraries were prepared by immunoSEQ multiplex PCR; TCRdb keeps only in-frame clonotypes and omits some of them. The sample contains about 200,000 clones, approximately 90% of which appear only once. Source material: peripheral blood. The origin of the receptors is a man at least 80 years old with acute or convalescent COVID-19.

This chain uses TRBV18 with TRBJ1-6; 8 bases map to TRBD1. In germline, CDR1 is KGHSH, CDR2 LQKENI. The CDR3 covers 15 residues. Trimming at V came to 6 bases and at J to 8 bases, leaving 9 bases not matched to a gene. The CDR3 DNA follows: TGTGCCAGCTCGTACGCCGGGACAGGTGATTCACCCCTCCACTTT. Translating it yields CASSYAGTGDSPLHF.

This clone was counted once. V usage is TRBV25-1 and J usage is TRBJ1-5, with 9 bases lining up with TRBD1. The germline V gene encodes CDR1 MGHDK and CDR2 SYGVNS. The CDR3 contains 16 residues. J was trimmed by 2 bases and V by 1 base; bases with no gene match: 3. In nucleotides, the CDR3 is TGTGCCAGCAGTGAATCTGGGACAGGGCGCAATCAGCCCCAGCATTTT. Its translation is CASSESGTGRNQPQHF.

This chain joins TRBV28 and TRBJ2-7; 9 bases map to TRBD1. CDR1 and CDR2 from the germline V gene are MDHEN and SYDVKM. The V segment lost 8 bases and the J segment 6 bases; nucleotides outside the gene matches: 14. CDR3 length: 15 residues. Written as DNA, the CDR3 is TGTGCCAGCGGACTACCGGGACAGGGTATTTCCGAGCAGTACTTC. It specifies CASGLPGQGISEQYF.

This clone was seen a handful of times. V gene TRBV5-5 combines with J gene TRBJ2-1; 9 bases fit TRBD2. J gave up 6 bases and V 3 bases, and 7 bases lay outside the gene matches. The CDR3 extends over 15 amino acids. The V gene's germline CDR1 is SGHKS and CDR2 YYEKEE (reference sequence). The CDR3 spells CASSWPGTSSNEQFF. In nucleotides, the CDR3 is TGTGCCAGCAGCTGGCCCGGGACTAGCAGCAATGAGCAGTTCTTC.

This chain uses TRBV20-1 with TRBJ1-1; D unclear. Germline V gene lookup returns CDR1 DFQATT and CDR2 SNEGSKA (reference sequence). The CDR3 is 15 residues long. The V and J ends lost 3 bases and 3 bases respectively, with 17 bases between them. CDR3 sequence reads: CSASPNTGVYTEAFF. For the CDR3, the DNA is TGCAGTGCTAGTCCCAATACCGGGGTGTACACTGAAGCTTTCTTT.

CDR3 protein: CASSDNRGDEQFF. Written as DNA, the CDR3 is TGTGCCAGCAGTGATAACAGGGGAGATGAGCAGTTCTTC. The rearrangement uses TRBV6-1 and TRBJ2-1; 7 bases match TRBD1. The CDR3 spans 13 residues. After removal of 3 bases from V and 8 bases from J, the junction contained 4 bases not matched to a gene. Germline CDR1 MNHNS, CDR2 SASEGT.

The V gene is TRBV6-2 or TRBV6-3, the J gene TRBJ1-5; 8 bases are a match to TRBD1. Germline V gene lookup returns CDR1 MNHEY and CDR2 SVGEGT. The CDR3 length is 14 residues. V gave up 6 bases and J gave up 2 bases; unmatched junction bases: 3. As DNA, the CDR3 is TGTGCCAGCAGCGGACAGGGAGGCAATCAGCCCCAGCATTTT. It codes for CASSGQGGNQPQHF.

The J gene is TRBJ1-6, the V gene TRBV19; D is undetermined. The CDR3 sequence is 14 residues long. Germline lookup yields CDR1 LNHDA and CDR2 SQIVND (reference sequence). V was trimmed by 4 bases and J by 8 bases, leaving 12 bases between them. The CDR3 is CASSRREMDSPLHF. CDR3 in DNA: TGTGCCAGTAGTAGGCGGGAAATGGATTCACCCCTCCACTTT.

This clone was detected only a few times. The rearrangement joins TRBV29-1 to TRBJ1-2; 9 positions agree with TRBD1. The CDR3 length is 14 residues. Germline-derived CDR1 and CDR2 are SQVTM and ANQGSEA. CDR3 loop: CSSTPGTGLYGYTF. In nucleotides, the CDR3 is TGCAGTTCCACGCCCGGGACAGGGCTCTATGGCTACACCTTC.

V and J are TRBV3-1 (or the pseudogene TRBV3-2) and TRBJ2-3; 9 bases are shared with TRBD2. The trim removed 0 bases at V and 2 bases at J, leaving 9 bases unmatched. Germline values: CDR1 LGHDT, CDR2 YNNKEL (reference sequence). There are 18 residues in the CDR3. The CDR3 region has the DNA TGTGCCAGCAGCCAAGAATTGTGGCTAGCGGGAAACACAGATACGCAGTATTTT. Residues: CASSQELWLAGNTDTQYF.

The rearrangement joins TRBV21-1 to TRBJ2-7; TRBD1 reflects the table's D call only, with no check against the DNA. TRBV21-1 is a pseudogene locus. CDR3 length: 15 residues. The CDR3 spells CASSLLTWAQREQYV. The CDR3 nucleotides are TGTGCCAGCAGCTTACTCACCTGGGCCCAACGCGAGCAGTACGTC.

The rearrangement uses TRBV27 and TRBJ1-1; tentative D call: TRBD1 (5 bases). This CDR3 has 17 amino acids. Germline CDR1 is MNHEY and CDR2 is SMNVEV (reference sequence). Trimming stripped 2 bases from V and 4 bases from J, with 20 bases between. As DNA, the CDR3 is TGTGCCAGCAGTTTAAGGGTCAGGGCGGCGGGGGGCACTGAAGCTTTCTTT. Amino acids: CASSLRVRAAGGTEAFF.

This clone was seen a single time. The J gene is TRBJ2-1, the V gene TRBV11-2, with TRBD2 matching over 8 bases. V shed 0 bases and J 2 bases; nucleotides not matched to a gene: 12. The germline V gene encodes CDR1 SGHAT and CDR2 FQNNGV. This CDR3 is 19 amino acids long. Here the CDR3 DNA reads TGTGCCAGCAGCTTAGATCGTCGTAGGCGGGAGGCAACCTACAATGAGCAGTTCTTC. Protein: CASSLDRRRREATYNEQFF.

The V and J genes are TRBV4-1 and TRBJ2-1; 9 nucleotides agree with TRBD1. J was trimmed by 6 bases and V by 3 bases; bases with no gene match: 9. The V gene's germline CDR1 is MGHRA and CDR2 YSYEKL. The CDR3 is 16 residues long. CDR3 sequence (DNA): TGCGCCAGCAGCCACGAGGATGACAGGGGGAGCAATGAGCAGTTCTTC. It yields the protein CASSHEDDRGSNEQFF.